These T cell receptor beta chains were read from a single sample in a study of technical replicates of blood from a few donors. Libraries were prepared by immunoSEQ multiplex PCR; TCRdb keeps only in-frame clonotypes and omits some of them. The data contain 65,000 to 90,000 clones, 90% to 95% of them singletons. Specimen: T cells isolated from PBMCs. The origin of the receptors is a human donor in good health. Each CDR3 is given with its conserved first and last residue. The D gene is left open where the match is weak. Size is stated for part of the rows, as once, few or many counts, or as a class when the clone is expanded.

CDR3aa: CASSLGQNTEAFF; CDR3nt: TGTGCCAGCAGCTTAGGACAGAACACTGAAGCTTTCTTT; abundance: NA; v_gene: TRBV11-1; d_gene: NA; j_gene: TRBJ1-1
CDR3aa: CASSLGTGSGNTIYF; CDR3nt: TGTGCCAGCAGCTTAGGGACAGGCTCTGGAAACACCATATATTTT; abundance: NA; v_gene: TRBV7-8; d_gene: TRBD1; j_gene: TRBJ1-3
CDR3aa: CSVELTGTEEETQYF; CDR3nt: TGCAGCGTTGAACTGACAGGGACGGAGGAAGAGACCCAGTACTTC; abundance: few; v_gene: TRBV29-1; d_gene: TRBD1; j_gene: TRBJ2-5
CDR3aa: CASSQDHLAGYNEQFF; CDR3nt: TGCGCCAGCAGCCAAGATCATCTAGCGGGGTACAATGAGCAGTTCTTC; abundance: NA; v_gene: TRBV4-1; d_gene: TRBD2; j_gene: TRBJ2-1
CDR3aa: CASAGPGGETQYF; CDR3nt: TGTGCCAGCGCGGGGCCAGGGGGAGAGACCCAGTACTTC; abundance: NA; v_gene: TRBV6-5; d_gene: NA; j_gene: TRBJ2-5
CDR3aa: CASSQEKAGGLLWQETQYF; CDR3nt: TGCGCCAGCAGCCAAGAGAAAGCGGGAGGGCTCCTCTGGCAAGAGACCCAGTACTTC; abundance: NA; v_gene: TRBV4-1; d_gene: TRBD2; j_gene: TRBJ2-5
CDR3aa: CASRPRGVPGTEAFF; CDR3nt: TGTGCCAGCAGGCCCCGTGGGGTACCGGGGACTGAAGCTTTCTTT; abundance: few; v_gene: TRBV28; d_gene: NA; j_gene: TRBJ1-1
CDR3aa: CASSPGGVTGAYEQYF; CDR3nt: TGTGCCAGCTCACCGGGGGGGGTGACAGGAGCCTACGAGCAGTACTTC; abundance: once; v_gene: TRBV18; d_gene: NA; j_gene: TRBJ2-7
CDR3aa: CASSSVGGTGTYNEQFF; CDR3nt: TGTGCCAGCAGCTCCGTGGGGGGAACCGGAACCTACAATGAGCAGTTCTTC; abundance: NA; v_gene: TRBV5-4; d_gene: NA; j_gene: TRBJ2-1
CDR3aa: CASSSRGSYEQYF; CDR3nt: TGTGCCAGCAGCTCCCGGGGGTCCTACGAGCAGTACTTC; abundance: once; v_gene: TRBV4-2; d_gene: NA; j_gene: TRBJ2-7
CDR3aa: CASSIDLAAYEQYF; CDR3nt: TGTGCCAGCAGTATCGATTTAGCAGCCTACGAGCAGTACTTC; abundance: NA; v_gene: TRBV28; d_gene: NA; j_gene: TRBJ2-7
CDR3aa: CASSVLGGVTYNEQFF; CDR3nt: TGTGCCAGCAGCGTATTGGGAGGGGTGACCTACAATGAGCAGTTCTTC; abundance: NA; v_gene: TRBV9; d_gene: TRBD2; j_gene: TRBJ2-1
CDR3aa: CASSFGTSGGALYEQFF; CDR3nt: TGTGCCAGCAGCTTTGGGACTAGCGGGGGGGCCCTCTATGAGCAGTTCTTC; abundance: NA; v_gene: TRBV7-3; d_gene: TRBD2; j_gene: TRBJ2-1
CDR3aa: CASSGGLAGDPSYNEQFF; CDR3nt: TGCGCCAGCAGCGGGGGACTAGCGGGGGACCCGTCCTACAATGAGCAGTTCTTC; abundance: NA; v_gene: TRBV5-1; d_gene: TRBD2; j_gene: TRBJ2-1
CDR3aa: CASSLVRTEAFF; CDR3nt: TGTGCCAGCAGCTTAGTTCGGACTGAAGCTTTCTTT; abundance: NA; v_gene: TRBV7-2; d_gene: NA; j_gene: TRBJ1-1
CDR3aa: CASSGLAETSYEQYF; CDR3nt: TGTGCCAGCAGTGGACTAGCGGAAACCTCCTACGAGCAGTACTTC; abundance: NA; v_gene: TRBV2; d_gene: TRBD2; j_gene: TRBJ2-7
CDR3aa: CASSHTGVVTEAFF; CDR3nt: TGTGCCAGTAGCCATACAGGGGTAGTTACTGAAGCTTTCTTT; abundance: once; v_gene: TRBV19; d_gene: TRBD1; j_gene: TRBJ1-1
CDR3aa: CASSLGLAGVLSGGELFF; CDR3nt: TGTGCCAGCAGCTTAGGACTAGCGGGAGTTCTCAGTGGCGGGGAGCTGTTTTTT; abundance: NA; v_gene: TRBV13; d_gene: TRBD2; j_gene: TRBJ2-2
CDR3aa: CSVYPSSGTEAFF; CDR3nt: TGCAGCGTTTATCCCAGTTCGGGCACTGAAGCTTTCTTT; abundance: once; v_gene: TRBV29-1; d_gene: NA; j_gene: TRBJ1-1
CDR3aa: CASSLSGPNEKLFF; CDR3nt: TGCGCCAGCAGCTTGTCAGGGCCTAATGAAAAACTGTTTTTT; abundance: NA; v_gene: TRBV5-1; d_gene: NA; j_gene: TRBJ1-4
CDR3aa: CASTQTGQGANEQFF; CDR3nt: TGTGCCAGCACCCAGACGGGACAGGGCGCCAATGAGCAGTTCTTC; abundance: NA; v_gene: TRBV9; d_gene: TRBD1; j_gene: TRBJ2-1
CDR3aa: CASSEGQGLNYEQYF; CDR3nt: TGTGCCAGCAGTGAGGGACAGGGCTTAAACTACGAGCAGTACTTC; abundance: few; v_gene: TRBV6-1; d_gene: TRBD1; j_gene: TRBJ2-7
CDR3aa: CASSLDPGDGATLGTEAFF; CDR3nt: TGTGCCAGCAGCTTAGATCCCGGCGACGGAGCGACCCTCGGCACTGAAGCTTTCTTT; abundance: NA; v_gene: TRBV7-6; d_gene: NA; j_gene: TRBJ1-1
CDR3aa: CASSQILGTGPEKETQYF; CDR3nt: TGTGCCAGCAGCCAGATACTCGGGACAGGACCCGAAAAAGAGACCCAGTACTTC; abundance: NA; v_gene: TRBV11-3; d_gene: TRBD1; j_gene: TRBJ2-5
CDR3aa: CASSVGEGLSGYEQYF; CDR3nt: TGTGCCAGCAGCGTTGGGGAGGGGCTCTCGGGATACGAGCAGTACTTC; abundance: NA; v_gene: TRBV7-6; d_gene: TRBD2; j_gene: TRBJ2-7
CDR3aa: CASSLVGDEQYF; CDR3nt: TGCGCCAGCAGCCTCGTCGGGGACGAGCAGTACTTC; abundance: NA; v_gene: TRBV4-1; d_gene: NA; j_gene: TRBJ2-7
CDR3aa: CASSLTGTGVSYEQYF; CDR3nt: TGTGCCAGCAGCTTAACCGGGACAGGGGTTTCCTACGAGCAGTACTTC; abundance: NA; v_gene: TRBV7-9; d_gene: TRBD1; j_gene: TRBJ2-7
CDR3aa: CASSLSRGRRDTQYF; CDR3nt: TGTGCCAGTAGTCTCTCCAGGGGGCGTCGAGATACGCAGTATTTT; abundance: NA; v_gene: TRBV19; d_gene: TRBD1; j_gene: TRBJ2-3
CDR3aa: CASSMRWSTYEKLFF; CDR3nt: TGTGCCAGTAGTATGAGGTGGTCTACTTATGAAAAACTGTTTTTT; abundance: NA; v_gene: TRBV19; d_gene: NA; j_gene: TRBJ1-4
CDR3aa: CASSKGQGLPYNEQFF; CDR3nt: TGCGCCAGCAGCAAAGGACAGGGCCTGCCCTACAATGAGCAGTTCTTC; abundance: NA; v_gene: TRBV4-1; d_gene: TRBD1; j_gene: TRBJ2-1
CDR3aa: CASSLSYTGAKDEQFF; CDR3nt: TGTGCCAGCAGTTTATCGTACACAGGGGCTAAGGATGAGCAGTTCTTC; abundance: NA; v_gene: TRBV27; d_gene: TRBD1; j_gene: TRBJ2-1